The 22 T cell receptor beta chains given below trace back to one sample, sequenced in a study of CD8+ T cells in alopecia areata. cDNA prepared by RNA extraction and subsequent reverse transcription served as the template for sequencing. The repertoire was sequenced with immunoSEQ multiplex PCR; TCRdb's copy has only in-frame clones and lacks some. This sample has over 95,000 clones, with roughly two fifths found just once. The sample taken for sequencing was CD4+ T cells sorted from blood. Receptors originate from a human donor with alopecia areata.

The V and J genes are TRBV5-6 and TRBJ2-3, with D tentatively TRBD1 (5 bases). This CDR3 is built from 13 residues. CDR1 and CDR2 from the germline V gene are SGHDT and YYEEEE. Trimming took 0 bases from V and 8 from J, leaving 10 bases between them. DNA of the CDR3: TGTGCCAGCAGCTTGGAGGACATCAGTACGCAGTATTTT. Amino acid sequence: CASSLEDISTQYF.

This CDR3 reads CASSAQTGNYGYTF. CDR3 bases: TGTGCCAGCAGTGCGCAGACAGGAAACTATGGCTACACCTTC. The chain recombines TRBV6-1 with TRBJ1-2; a weak D match, TRBD1 (6 bases). The CDR3 has 14 amino acids. The V gene lost 4 bases and the J gene lost 2 bases, with 11 bases spanning the gap. The germline gives CDR1 MNHNS, CDR2 SASEGT.

V usage is TRBV29-1 and J usage is TRBJ1-2; weak D call: TRBD1 (6 bases). V dropped 6 bases and J dropped 6 bases, with 17 bases sitting between them. This CDR3 contains 13 residues. Germline CDR1 reads SQVTM; CDR2 reads ANQGSEA. The CDR3 spells CSVRPQGKDGYTF. CDR3 sequence (DNA): TGCAGCGTGCGCCCACAGGGAAAAGATGGCTACACCTTC.

The chain has TRBV6-5 and TRBJ2-3; D may be TRBD2 (7 bases). Germline CDR1 is MNHEY and CDR2 is SVGAGI. The CDR3 loop spans 11 amino acids. Trimming removed 11 bases from V and 13 bases from J, with 19 bases in between. CDR3 loop: CAVRRGRGEYF. The CDR3 DNA sequence: TGTGCCGTCCGCCGGGGGAGGGGGGAGTATTTT.

CDR3 residues: CASSDRLAEETQYF. The CDR3 DNA follows: TGTGCCAGCAGTGATCGGCTGGCGGAAGAGACCCAGTACTTC. This chain joins TRBV25-1 and TRBJ2-5; D ambiguous. There are 14 residues in the CDR3. The V gene's germline CDR1 is MGHDK and CDR2 SYGVNS. Trimming pared 3 bases from V and 3 bases from J, leaving 11 bases between.

Concerning this clone: At one end, the junction sequence differs from germline, possibly due to a read error. This chain uses TRBV30 with TRBJ2-5; D is perhaps TRBD1 (6 bases). The germline V gene encodes CDR1 GTSNPN and CDR2 SVGIG (reference sequence). CDR3 length: 11 residues. The DNA of the CDR3 is TGTGCCTGGAGCATCCAGGGGCCTCAGAACTTC. It yields the protein CAWSIQGPQNF.

In this sample, this clone turned up a few times. The chain combines TRBV7-9 with TRBJ1-2; maybe TRBD1 (6 bases). V was shortened by 5 bases and J by 6 bases, with 16 bases between the two germline ends. Germline V lookup: CDR1 SEHNR, CDR2 FQNEAQ (reference sequence). The CDR3 has 14 residues. CDR3: CASSQHDRPHGYTF. As DNA, the CDR3 is TGTGCCAGCAGCCAGCATGACAGGCCTCATGGCTACACCTTC.

V gene TRBV4-2 combines with J gene TRBJ1-1; weak D call: TRBD1 (5 bases). The V gene lost 1 base and the J gene lost 3 bases, with 15 bases spanning the gap. There are 16 residues in the CDR3. CDR1 is LGHNA, CDR2 YNFKEQ, per germline. CDR3 protein: CASSQADGMGHTEAFF. In nucleotides, the CDR3 is TGTGCCAGCAGCCAAGCCGACGGCATGGGGCACACTGAAGCTTTCTTT.

On this clone: Other DNA variants within this sample encode the same CDR3. The chain has TRBV29-1 and TRBJ2-3; D remains ambiguous. The CDR3 consists of 14 residues. Germline lookup yields CDR1 SQVTM and CDR2 ANQGSEA. Trimming took off 1 base at V and 3 bases at J, with 11 bases between the two ends. The CDR3 DNA reads TGCAGCGTTGAAGGACCCGACGGGACAGATACGCAGTATTTT. Protein sequence: CSVEGPDGTDTQYF.

This clone occurred a few times. The junction departs from the called germline gene at one end, perhaps through a read error. The rearrangement uses TRBV7-3 and TRBJ2-5; perhaps D is TRBD1 or TRBD2 (6 bases each). The CDR3 runs to 14 residues. The germline V gene encodes CDR1 SGHTA and CDR2 FQGTGA. CDR3 sequence reads: CASTLVGGAETQYF. The CDR3 DNA follows: TGTGCCAGCACCTTAGTGGGGGGCGCAGAGACCCAGTACTTC.

The gene calls are TRBV5-1 and TRBJ2-7; D is unclear. V lost 0 bases and J lost 7, with 14 bases in between. Per the germline V gene, CDR1 is SGHRS and CDR2 is YFSETQ. The CDR3 sequence is 14 residues long. Here the CDR3 reads CASSLVPSSPEQYF. CDR3 in DNA: TGCGCCAGCAGCTTGGTCCCCTCCTCTCCAGAGCAGTACTTC.

In this sample, this clone turned up once. This sequence joins TRBV27 and TRBJ1-4; D is ambiguous. This CDR3 comprises 13 residues. In germline, CDR1 is MNHEY, CDR2 SMNVEV (reference sequence). Trimming removed 10 bases from V and 3 bases from J, with 12 bases in between. The CDR3 DNA follows: TGTGCCACCCGGATGAGGGCTAATGAAAAACTGTTTTTT. Translated, it gives CATRMRANEKLFF. The entire variable domain, with the rest obtained from reference TRBV27 and TRBJ1-4, is as follows: EAQVTQNPRYLITVTGKKLTVTCSQNMNHEYMSWYRQDPGLGLRQIYYSMNVEVTDKGDVPEGYKVSRKEKRNFPLILESPSPNQTSLYFCATRMRANEKLFFGSGTQLSVL.

The rearrangement links TRBV4-1 to TRBJ1-1, with D perhaps matching TRBD1 (5 bases). The germline CDR1 and CDR2 sequences are MGHRA and YSYEKL. Trimming removed 4 bases at V and 1 base at J, with 19 bases between. The CDR3 totals 17 residues. CDR3 bases: TGCGCCAGCAGCCCCGAACGAGTTGCAGGGCAGAACACTGAAGCTTTCTTT. The encoded protein is CASSPERVAGQNTEAFF.

This clone was observed a single time. The chain joins TRBV25-1 to TRBJ2-3; a weak D match, TRBD1 (6 bases). The germline CDR1 and CDR2 sequences are MGHDK and SYGVNS. The length of the CDR3 is 12 residues. V was cut by 4 bases and J by 6 bases, with 8 bases left in between. CDR3 sequence: CASSATGDTQYF. Here the CDR3 DNA reads TGTGCCAGCAGTGCCACAGGGGATACGCAGTATTTT.

This clone was found a few times. The chain carries TRBV6-5 and TRBJ1-4; D not resolved. V was trimmed by 4 bases and J by 7 bases, leaving 13 bases between them. This CDR3 has 14 amino acids. Per germline, CDR1 MNHEY and CDR2 SVGAGI. The CDR3 DNA is TGTGCCAGCAGTTCACGAATCTCGAGTGAAAAACTGTTTTTT. It codes for CASSSRISSEKLFF.

This chain joins TRBV6-5 and TRBJ1-3, with D possibly matching TRBD1 (5 bases). The germline V and J ends were trimmed by 2 bases and 0 bases, with 11 bases remaining between them. Germline V gene lookup returns CDR1 MNHEY and CDR2 SVGAGI. The CDR3 is made up of 16 amino acids. The CDR3 sequence: CASSYTQASSGNTIYF. The DNA of the CDR3 is TGTGCCAGCAGTTACACACAGGCAAGCTCTGGAAACACCATATATTTT.

The J gene is TRBJ2-3, the V gene TRBV2; 7 positions match TRBD1. This CDR3 region has 15 residues. Germline values: CDR1 SNHLY, CDR2 FYNNEI. Trimming took 6 bases from V and 6 from J; bases not matched to a gene: 12. The CDR3 DNA sequence: TGTGCCAGCAGCCTTGACAGGGATTTTGTCGATACGCAGTATTTT. This encodes CASSLDRDFVDTQYF.

This sequence joins TRBV19 and TRBJ2-5; D is possibly TRBD1 or TRBD2 (5 bases each). The CDR3 has 15 residues. Germline CDR1 is LNHDA and CDR2 is SQIVND (reference sequence). V was pared by 4 bases and J by 1 base, with 13 bases between. The CDR3 bases are TGTGCCAGTAGTAGCCGGGACGGTCTCCAAGAGACCCAGTACTTC. It encodes CASSSRDGLQETQYF. Variable domain in full (rest from reference TRBV19 and TRBJ2-5): DGGITQSPKYLFRKEGQNVTLSCEQNLNHDAMYWYRQDPGQGLRLIYYSQIVNDFQKGDIAEGYSVSREKKESFPLTVTSAQKNPTAFYLCASSSRDGLQETQYFGPGTRLLVL.

The CDR3 sequence: CASSSKWDRVFSPLSYTF. The CDR3 bases are TGTGCCAGCAGTTCAAAGTGGGACAGGGTGTTTTCGCCCCTGAGCTACACCTTC. This sequence joins TRBV27 and TRBJ1-2, with 9 bases that match TRBD1. CDR3 length: 18 amino acids. Unmatched junction bases numbered 21, after V lost 4 bases and J lost 9 bases. Per germline, CDR1 MNHEY and CDR2 SMNVEV (reference sequence).

The chain joins TRBV2 to TRBJ2-7; weak D call: TRBD1 (6 bases). V was cut by 9 bases and J by 1 base, with 13 bases left in between. Per germline, CDR1 SNHLY and CDR2 FYNNEI. The CDR3 runs to 13 residues. The chain's CDR3 is CARNTGPSYEQYF. For the CDR3, the DNA is TGTGCCAGAAACACAGGGCCTTCCTACGAGCAGTACTTC.

The CDR3 DNA reads as TGTGCCAGCAGTTCGACAGCTTTAGGTACCGGGGAGCTGTTTTTT. It encodes CASSSTALGTGELFF. The J gene is TRBJ2-2, the V gene TRBV27, with a weak D call TRBD1 (5 bases). Trimming took 4 bases from V and 5 from J, leaving 14 bases between them. The CDR3 is 15 amino acids. CDR1 and CDR2 (germline): MNHEY, SMNVEV (reference sequence).

The count of this clone is one. The chain is built from TRBV28 and TRBJ1-5, with TRBD1 identical over 8 bases. J gave up 6 bases and V 3 bases, and 7 bases lay outside the gene matches. Germline loops: CDR1 MDHEN, CDR2 SYDVKM. This CDR3 has 15 amino acids. The CDR3 DNA is TGTGCCAGCAGTTTTACAGGGGGTCCCACTCAGCCCCAGCATTTT. This encodes CASSFTGGPTQPQHF. The whole variable domain, filled in from reference TRBV28 and TRBJ1-5, reads DVKVTQSSRYLVKRTGEKVFLECVQDMDHENMFWYRQDPGLGLRLIYFSYDVKMKEKGDIPEGYSVSREKKERFSLILESASTNQTSMYLCASSFTGGPTQPQHFGDGTRLSIL.